These 21 T cell receptor beta chains were sequenced from one sample in a study of human T cells and chemical hapten exposure. Specified time point: patch test 3, about 24 weeks after DPC sensitization. This sample's treatment: therapeutic diphenylcyclopropenone sensitization with weekly scalp DPC. MiXCR, run by TCRdb on the RACE reads, gives a single entry per CDR3 protein. The sample gives 70,000 or so distinct CDR3 sequences, around 10% of which show up once; roughly 1.5% is in the top ten. Source: whole blood, taken in connection with sensitization to the hapten diphenylcyclopropenone (DPC). These receptors were taken from a woman aged 45 to 65 with alopecia areata. Some clones in this sample may be carry-over from other donors' samples.

This clonotype appeared a few times. The gene calls are TRBV11-2 and TRBJ2-7; 10 nucleotides align to TRBD2. J gave up 2 bases and V 1 base, and 2 bases lay outside the gene matches. The CDR3 covers 15 residues. Germline CDR1 SGHAT, CDR2 FQNNGV. CDR3 sequence (DNA): TGTGCCAGCAGCTTAGTACTAGCGGGAACCTACGAGCAGTACTTC. Its translation: CASSLVLAGTYEQYF.

This clonotype was seen a few times. The chain employs TRBV13 and TRBJ2-6; D is unresolved. CDR3 size: 16 residues. CDR1 and CDR2 (germline): PRHDT, FYEKMQ (reference sequence). Trimming shortened V by 0 bases and J by 0 bases, and 6 bases separated the two germline ends. CDR3 sequence (DNA): TGTGCCAGCAGCTTAGGCAGGACCTCTGGGGCCAACGTCCTGACTTTC. It specifies CASSLGRTSGANVLTF. Combining the CDR3 with reference TRBV13 and TRBJ2-6 gives the whole variable domain AAGVIQSPRHLIKEKRETATLKCYPIPRHDTVYWYQQGPGQDPQFLISFYEKMQSDKGSIPDRFSAQQFSDYHSELNMSSLELGDSALYFCASSLGRTSGANVLTFGAGSRLTVL.

The chain is built from TRBV20-1 and TRBJ2-7; tentatively, D is TRBD1 (5 bases). Per the germline V gene, CDR1 is DFQATT and CDR2 is SNEGSKA (reference sequence). Trimming took 0 bases from V and 4 from J, leaving 16 bases between them. The CDR3 is 15 amino acids. CDR3 nucleotide sequence: TGCAGTGCTAGAGATCAGGGTTTTAGTCCATACGAGCAGTACTTC. This codes for CSARDQGFSPYEQYF.

This clonotype was detected many times. This chain joins TRBV9 and TRBJ1-1; D possibly corresponds to TRBD1 (5 bases). The CDR3 length is 14 residues. The V end lost 4 bases, the J end lost 0 bases, and 10 bases lay between the germline ends. In germline, CDR1 is SGDLS, CDR2 YYNGEE. The CDR3 loop is CASSRDLMNTEAFF. The DNA for the CDR3 is TGTGCCAGCAGCAGGGACCTCATGAACACTGAAGCTTTCTTT.

J is TRBJ2-7 and V is TRBV12-3 or TRBV12-4; D is ambiguous. The V and J ends lost 7 bases and 7 bases respectively, with 14 bases between them. This CDR3 region has 12 residues. As DNA, the CDR3 is TGTGCCAGCACTCTCAATGGGTTGGAGCAGTACTTC. Translating gives CASTLNGLEQYF.

The V gene is TRBV3-1, the J gene TRBJ2-5; TRBD2 aligns across 12 bases. The CDR3 totals 16 residues. Trimming at V came to 4 bases and at J to 5 bases, leaving 8 bases not matched to a gene. From germline, CDR1 is LGHDT and CDR2 YNNKEL (reference sequence). This CDR3 is CASSRLAGESKETQYF. Written as DNA, the CDR3 is TGTGCCAGCAGCCGACTAGCGGGAGAAAGTAAGGAGACCCAGTACTTC.

This clonotype was counted a few times. CDR3 coding DNA: TGCAGCGTTGATTGGGGGCGGTCTGAAGCTTTCTTT. Translated, it gives CSVDWGRSEAFF. This chain uses TRBV29-1 with TRBJ1-1; TRBD1 is a possible D gene (6 bases). Trimming took off 3 bases at V and 6 bases at J, with 11 bases between the two ends. Germline V gene lookup returns CDR1 SQVTM and CDR2 ANQGSEA. The CDR3 length is 12 residues. The variable domain in full, completed from reference TRBV29-1 and TRBJ1-1, reads SAVISQKPSRDICQRGTSLTIQCQVDSQVTMMFWYRQQPGQSLTLIATANQGSEATYESGFVIDKFPISRPNLTFSTLTVSNMSPEDSSIYLCSVDWGRSEAFFGQGTRLTVV.

This clonotype has at least ten counts. The V and J genes are TRBV20-1 and TRBJ1-4; D gene uncertain. Germline lookup yields CDR1 DFQATT and CDR2 SNEGSKA (reference sequence). The CDR3 covers 14 residues. V lost 7 bases and J lost 5, with 17 bases in between. The CDR3 here is CSGWTPSENEKLFF. The CDR3 DNA reads TGCAGTGGGTGGACCCCCTCTGAAAATGAAAAACTGTTTTTT.

A remark on this clonotype: The junction departs from the called germline gene at one end, perhaps through a read error. The V gene is TRBV7-2, the J gene TRBJ2-7, with TRBD2 matching 15 bases. There are 15 residues in the CDR3. CDR1 is SGHTA, CDR2 FQGNSA, per germline. CDR3 in amino acids: CASSIQPGLAGGQHF. The CDR3 DNA follows: TGTGCCAGCAGCATACAGCCGGGACTAGCGGGGGGTCAACACTTC.

This chain joins TRBV12-3 or TRBV12-4 and TRBJ1-2, with D unresolved. Between the trimmed V and J ends, which lost 4 bases and 6 bases, there was a span of 15 bases. The CDR3 runs 14 residues. In nucleotides, the CDR3 is TGTGCCAGCAGTTCCGGACTGTCTAGGGATGGCTACACCTTC. The encoded protein is CASSSGLSRDGYTF.

This clonotype has just a few counts. The V and J genes are TRBV27 and TRBJ2-3; D possibly corresponds to TRBD2 (6 bases). Looked up from germline, CDR1 is MNHEY and CDR2 is SMNVEV (reference sequence). V was pared by 4 bases and J by 6 bases, with 11 bases between. This CDR3 is 13 amino acids long. The CDR3 reads CASSSTSMDTQYF. The CDR3 DNA reads TGTGCCAGCAGTTCGACTAGTATGGATACGCAGTATTTT.

The table lists this clonotype with many counts. The chain has TRBV29-1 and TRBJ1-1; D remains ambiguous. The CDR3 has 13 amino acids. CDR1 SQVTM and CDR2 ANQGSEA come from the germline V gene. V lost 4 bases and J lost 2, with 11 bases in between. DNA for the CDR3: TGCAGCGTTGCGCCAGGATATAACACTGAAGCTTTCTTT. Translating it yields CSVAPGYNTEAFF.

The table lists this clonotype with a few counts. The rearrangement links TRBV29-1 to TRBJ1-4; 10 bases are shared with TRBD1. The J segment lost 8 bases and the V segment lost 7 bases, leaving 4 bases of the junction unmatched. CDR1 is SQVTM, CDR2 ANQGSEA, per germline. The CDR3 is 12 residues long. The CDR3 here is CSGGQGREKLFF. CDR3 in DNA: TGCAGCGGGGGACAGGGGAGGGAAAAACTGTTTTTT.

The chain is built from TRBV11-2 and TRBJ2-3, with 10 bases identical to TRBD1. The CDR3 totals 16 residues. V lost 5 bases to trimming and J lost 6 bases; unmatched junction nucleotides: 11. The V gene's germline CDR1 is SGHAT and CDR2 FQNNGV. CDR3 region: CASSPGQGFSSDTQYF. CDR3 nucleotide sequence: TGTGCCAGCAGCCCGGGACAGGGGTTTAGTTCGGATACGCAGTATTTT.

V gene TRBV10-2 combines with J gene TRBJ1-4, with TRBD1 matching over 7 bases. After removal of 7 bases from V and 3 bases from J, the junction contained 2 bases not matched to a gene. This CDR3 is 13 amino acids long. Per germline, CDR1 WSHSY and CDR2 SAAADI. Here the CDR3 reads CASTGTANEKLFF. Here the CDR3 DNA reads TGCGCCAGCACCGGGACAGCTAATGAAAAACTGTTTTTT.

The CDR3 protein is CASRYTNTEAFF. The DNA of the CDR3 is TGTGCCAGCAGATACACTAACACTGAAGCTTTCTTT. The chain carries TRBV2 and TRBJ1-1, with D uncertain. V gave up 6 bases and J gave up 2 bases, with 7 bases separating them. CDR3 size: 12 residues. Germline V lookup: CDR1 SNHLY, CDR2 FYNNEI.

The chain combines TRBV28 with TRBJ1-1; 9 positions agree with TRBD1. V lost 8 bases to trimming and J lost 3 bases; unmatched junction nucleotides: 7. Germline assignment: CDR1 MDHEN and CDR2 SYDVKM. This CDR3 region has 14 residues. The CDR3 DNA sequence: TGTGCCAGCGACAGGGGGAGAGGAGACACTGAAGCTTTCTTT. Its protein is CASDRGRGDTEAFF.

This clonotype was counted between two and nine times. The chain uses TRBV7-2 and TRBJ2-3; D is unresolved. The germline V gene has CDR1 SGHTA and CDR2 FQGNSA. Trimming removed 2 bases at V and 2 bases at J, with 5 bases between. CDR3 length: 13 amino acids. This CDR3 reads CASSLSYTDTQYF. In DNA, the CDR3 is TGTGCCAGCAGCTTATCCTACACAGATACGCAGTATTTT.

This clonotype was seen only a few times. The chain couples TRBV6-2 or TRBV6-3 to TRBJ1-5; possibly TRBD1 for D (5 bases). With 2 bases removed from V and 3 bases from J, the gap between germline ends came to 17 bases. Germline CDR1 and CDR2: MNHEY and SVGEGT. The CDR3 runs 17 residues. Here the CDR3 DNA reads TGTGCCAGCAGTTACGGGGTCGGGGGGATTATCAATCAGCCCCAGCATTTT. It translates to CASSYGVGGIINQPQHF.

This CDR3 is CSAPRAGKGYGYTF. The CDR3 DNA is TGCAGTGCTCCCCGGGCAGGGAAGGGCTATGGCTACACCTTC. The rearrangement joins TRBV20-1 to TRBJ1-2; a weak D match, TRBD1 (5 bases). Germline CDR1 is DFQATT and CDR2 is SNEGSKA (reference sequence). The CDR3 is 14 amino acids. The germline V and J ends were trimmed by 5 bases and 4 bases, with 17 bases remaining between them.

This clonotype was seen more than once but under ten times. The chain links TRBV7-9 to TRBJ2-1; D ambiguous. CDR1 SEHNR and CDR2 FQNEAQ come from the germline V gene (reference sequence). V was trimmed by 1 base and J by 9 bases, leaving 4 bases between them. CDR3 length: 11 amino acids. The CDR3 DNA reads as TGTGCCAGCAGCTTAGGCGGTGAGCAGTTCTTC. This translates into CASSLGGEQFF.